Shown below are 9 T cell receptor beta chains from a single sample sequenced in a study of early stage breast cancer tumors. Some clones are missing from TCRdb's copy, which holds only in-frame ones; the method was immunoSEQ multiplex PCR. This table has some 20,000 clones, more than 70% appearing once. The sample was blood. These receptors were obtained from a person between 70 and 80 years old with breast cancer.

V and J are TRBV6-5 and TRBJ1-2; 9 bases line up with TRBD1. This CDR3 contains 14 residues. Trimming at V came to 0 bases and at J to 8 bases, leaving 4 bases not matched to a gene. Germline assignment: CDR1 MNHEY and CDR2 SVGAGI. CDR3 nucleotide sequence: TGTGCCAGCAGTTACTCGGACAGGGGAGGAGGCTACACCTTC. Translated: CASSYSDRGGGYTF.

This chain joins TRBV2 and TRBJ1-1; no clear D gene. With 6 bases removed from V and 3 bases from J, the gap between germline ends came to 5 bases. From germline, CDR1 is SNHLY and CDR2 FYNNEI. The CDR3 sequence is 11 residues long. CDR3 nucleotides: TGTGCCAGCAGGGAGTACACTGAAGCTTTCTTT. This codes for CASREYTEAFF.

The table lists this clone with a few counts. The CDR3 reads CASSDRVGAFF. CDR3 sequence (DNA): TGTGCCAGCAGTGACAGGGTAGGCGCTTTCTTT. This chain connects TRBV5-6 to TRBJ1-1; 7 bases fit TRBD1. CDR1 and CDR2 (germline): SGHDT, YYEEEE. This CDR3 spans 11 amino acids. The V and J ends lost 5 bases and 11 bases, in that order; junction bases with no gene match: 6.

V and J are TRBV27 and TRBJ1-6, with D hard to call. The germline CDR1 and CDR2 sequences are MNHEY and SMNVEV (reference sequence). The CDR3 has 15 residues. V was clipped by 3 bases and J by 3 bases, with 9 bases between them. CDR3 nucleotide sequence: TGTGCCAGCAGTTTGCGAGGCTACTATAATTCACCCCTCCACTTT. Translated: CASSLRGYYNSPLHF.

The V and J genes are TRBV4-3 and TRBJ2-7, with a weak D call TRBD2 (5 bases). CDR1 and CDR2 (germline): LGHNA, YSLEER. The CDR3 covers 16 residues. Trimming took off 1 base at V and 3 bases at J, with 16 bases between the two ends. Here the CDR3 reads CASSQVYPGFNYEQYF. The DNA for the CDR3 is TGCGCCAGCAGCCAAGTTTATCCGGGGTTCAACTACGAGCAGTACTTC.

The genes are TRBV28 and TRBJ2-5; a weak D match, TRBD1 (5 bases). The length of the CDR3 is 15 residues. V gave up 2 bases and J gave up 1 base, with 11 bases separating them. The V gene's germline CDR1 is MDHEN and CDR2 SYDVKM. CDR3 loop: CASSLHRSPQETQYF. The CDR3 region has the DNA TGTGCCAGCAGTTTACACAGGAGTCCCCAAGAGACCCAGTACTTC.

The table lists this clone with a few counts. The genes are TRBV5-1 and TRBJ1-1, with TRBD1 identical over 8 bases. The CDR3 sequence is 15 residues long. Unmatched junction bases numbered 5, after V lost 4 bases and J lost 0 bases. CDR1 SGHRS and CDR2 YFSETQ come from the germline V gene. The CDR3 is CASSNGQGLNTEAFF. The CDR3 nucleotides are TGCGCCAGCAGCAACGGACAGGGTTTGAACACTGAAGCTTTCTTT.

This clone is a singleton in its sample. The chain links TRBV6-5 to TRBJ2-5; the match to TRBD1 covers 9 bases. This CDR3 has 15 amino acids. Trimming removed 5 bases from V and 4 bases from J; junction bases left unmatched: 8. The germline V gene has CDR1 MNHEY and CDR2 SVGAGI. Here the CDR3 DNA reads TGTGCCAGCAGTCCCCGGGACAGGGCCGGAGAGACCCAGTACTTC. Encoded protein: CASSPRDRAGETQYF.

The V and J genes are TRBV2 and TRBJ2-1; 9 bases are shared with TRBD1. Trimming removed 6 bases from V and 2 bases from J; junction bases left unmatched: 5. Germline V lookup: CDR1 SNHLY, CDR2 FYNNEI. This CDR3 contains 15 residues. CDR3: CASSATGGAYNEQFF. The CDR3 coding sequence is TGTGCCAGCAGCGCGACAGGGGGGGCCTACAATGAGCAGTTCTTC.